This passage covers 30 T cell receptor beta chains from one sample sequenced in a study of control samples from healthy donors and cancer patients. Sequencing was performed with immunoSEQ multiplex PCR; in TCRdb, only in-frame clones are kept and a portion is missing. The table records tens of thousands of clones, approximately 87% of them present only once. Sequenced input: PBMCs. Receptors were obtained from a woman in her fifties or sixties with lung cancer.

CDR3 residues: CASSLAGTGVGYTF. Here the CDR3 DNA reads TGTGCCAGTAGTCTCGCCGGGACAGGGGTTGGCTACACCTTC. The V call is TRBV19, the J call TRBJ1-2; 10 positions match TRBD1. CDR1 and CDR2 from the germline V gene are LNHDA and SQIVND (reference sequence). The CDR3 contains 14 residues. Trimming took 5 bases from V and 7 from J; bases not matched to a gene: 7. The full variable domain, its missing parts supplied by reference TRBV19 and TRBJ1-2, is DGGITQSPKYLFRKEGQNVTLSCEQNLNHDAMYWYRQDPGQGLRLIYYSQIVNDFQKGDIAEGYSVSREKKESFPLTVTSAQKNPTAFYLCASSLAGTGVGYTFGSGTRLTVV.

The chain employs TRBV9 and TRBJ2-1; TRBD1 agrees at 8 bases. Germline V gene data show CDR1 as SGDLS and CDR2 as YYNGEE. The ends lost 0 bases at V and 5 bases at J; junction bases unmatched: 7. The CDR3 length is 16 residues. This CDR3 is CASSVVDREINNEQFF. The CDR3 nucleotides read TGTGCCAGCAGCGTAGTGGACAGGGAGATCAACAATGAGCAGTTCTTC.

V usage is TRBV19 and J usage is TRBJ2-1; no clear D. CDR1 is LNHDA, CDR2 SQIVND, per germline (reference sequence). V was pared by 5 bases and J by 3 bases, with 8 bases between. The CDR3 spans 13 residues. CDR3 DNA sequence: TGTGCCAGTAGTTACTCGGACTACAATGAGCAGTTCTTC. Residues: CASSYSDYNEQFF.

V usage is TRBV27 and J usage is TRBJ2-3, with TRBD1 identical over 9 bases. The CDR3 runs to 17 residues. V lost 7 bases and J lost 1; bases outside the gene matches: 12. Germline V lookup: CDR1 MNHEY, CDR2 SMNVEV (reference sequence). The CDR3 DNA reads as TGTGCCAGCACCCTAAGGGGGGACAGGGTTGGCACAGATACGCAGTATTTT. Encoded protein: CASTLRGDRVGTDTQYF.

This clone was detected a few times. CDR3 protein: CASSDWTDLGETQYF. DNA for the CDR3: TGTGCCAGCAGCGACTGGACAGATTTGGGCGAGACCCAGTACTTC. The chain is built from TRBV7-2 and TRBJ2-5; a weak D match, TRBD1 (6 bases). Germline assignment: CDR1 SGHTA and CDR2 FQGNSA. The germline V and J ends were trimmed by 5 bases and 5 bases, with 18 bases remaining between them. There are 15 residues in the CDR3.

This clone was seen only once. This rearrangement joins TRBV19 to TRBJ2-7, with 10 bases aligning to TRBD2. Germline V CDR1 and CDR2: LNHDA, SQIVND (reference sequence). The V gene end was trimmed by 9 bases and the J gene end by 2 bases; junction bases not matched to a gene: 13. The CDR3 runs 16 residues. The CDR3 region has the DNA TGTGCCAGCCCGGCTAGCGGGGGAACAACGCCCTACGAGCAGTACTTC. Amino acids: CASPASGGTTPYEQYF.

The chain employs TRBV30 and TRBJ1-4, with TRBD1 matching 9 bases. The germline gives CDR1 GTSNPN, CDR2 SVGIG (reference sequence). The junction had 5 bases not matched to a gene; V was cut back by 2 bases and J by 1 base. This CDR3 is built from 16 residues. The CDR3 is CAWSPGQGLTNEKLFF. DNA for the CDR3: TGTGCCTGGAGTCCGGGACAGGGTTTAACTAATGAAAAACTGTTTTTT.

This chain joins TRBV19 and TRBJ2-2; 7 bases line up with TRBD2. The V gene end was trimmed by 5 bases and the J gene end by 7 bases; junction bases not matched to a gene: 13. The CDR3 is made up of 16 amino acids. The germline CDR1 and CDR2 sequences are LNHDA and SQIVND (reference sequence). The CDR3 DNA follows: TGTGCCAGTAGTTCCGGACGGGGAGGGGATTTCGGGGAGCTGTTTTTT. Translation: CASSSGRGGDFGELFF.

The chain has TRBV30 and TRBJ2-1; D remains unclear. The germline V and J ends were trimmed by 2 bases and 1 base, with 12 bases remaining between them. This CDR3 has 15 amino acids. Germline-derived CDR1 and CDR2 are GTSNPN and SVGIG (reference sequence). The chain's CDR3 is CAWSKLARSYNEQFF. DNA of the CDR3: TGTGCCTGGAGTAAACTCGCAAGGTCCTACAATGAGCAGTTCTTC.

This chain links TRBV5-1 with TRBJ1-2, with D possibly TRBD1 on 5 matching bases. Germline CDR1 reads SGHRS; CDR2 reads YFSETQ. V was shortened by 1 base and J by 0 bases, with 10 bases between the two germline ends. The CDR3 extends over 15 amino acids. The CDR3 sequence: CASSLRGYPNYGYTF. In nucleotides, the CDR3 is TGCGCCAGCAGCTTGAGGGGCTACCCTAACTATGGCTACACCTTC.

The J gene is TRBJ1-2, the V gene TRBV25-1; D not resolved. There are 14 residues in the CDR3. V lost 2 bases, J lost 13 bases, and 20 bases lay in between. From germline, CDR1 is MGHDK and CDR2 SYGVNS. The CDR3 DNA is TGTGCCAGCAGTGAAAGTTATGACTCCAAAAAGGCCACCTTC. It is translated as CASSESYDSKKATF.

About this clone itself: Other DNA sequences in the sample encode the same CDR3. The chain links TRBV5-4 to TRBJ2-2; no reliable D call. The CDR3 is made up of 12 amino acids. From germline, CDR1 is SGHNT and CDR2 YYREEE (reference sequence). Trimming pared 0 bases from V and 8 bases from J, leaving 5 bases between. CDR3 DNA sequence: TGTGCCAGCAGCTTGGCTCATGGGGAGCTGTTTTTT. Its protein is CASSLAHGELFF.

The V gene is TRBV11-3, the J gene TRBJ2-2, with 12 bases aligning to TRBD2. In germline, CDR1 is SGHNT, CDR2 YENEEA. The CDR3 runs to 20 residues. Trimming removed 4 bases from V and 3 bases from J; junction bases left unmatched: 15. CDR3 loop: CASSSPLWLAGGEYTGELFF. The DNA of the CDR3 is TGTGCCAGCAGCTCACCGTTGTGGCTAGCGGGAGGGGAATACACCGGGGAGCTGTTTTTT.

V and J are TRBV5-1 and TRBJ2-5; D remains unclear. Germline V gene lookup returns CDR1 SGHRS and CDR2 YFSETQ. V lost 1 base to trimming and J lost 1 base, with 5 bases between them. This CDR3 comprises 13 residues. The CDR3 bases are TGCGCCAGCAGCTTGCAACGCCAAGAGACCCAGTACTTC. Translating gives CASSLQRQETQYF.

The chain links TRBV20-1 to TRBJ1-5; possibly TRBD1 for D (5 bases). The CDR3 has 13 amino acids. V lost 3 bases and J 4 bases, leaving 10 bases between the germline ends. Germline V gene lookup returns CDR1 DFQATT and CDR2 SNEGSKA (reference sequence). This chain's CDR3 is CSASGTGNQPQHF. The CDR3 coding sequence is TGCAGTGCTAGTGGAACAGGAAATCAGCCCCAGCATTTT.

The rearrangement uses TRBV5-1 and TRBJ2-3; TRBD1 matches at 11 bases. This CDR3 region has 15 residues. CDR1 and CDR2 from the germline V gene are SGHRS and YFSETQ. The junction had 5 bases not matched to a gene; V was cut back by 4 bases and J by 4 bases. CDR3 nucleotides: TGCGCCAGCAGCAGGACAGGGGGCATCGCAGATACGCAGTATTTT. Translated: CASSRTGGIADTQYF.

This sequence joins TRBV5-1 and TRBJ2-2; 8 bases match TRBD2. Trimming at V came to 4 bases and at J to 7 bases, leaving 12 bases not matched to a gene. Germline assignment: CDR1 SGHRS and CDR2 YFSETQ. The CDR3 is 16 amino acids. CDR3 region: CASSELSGNLVGELFF. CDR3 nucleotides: TGCGCCAGCAGCGAGCTTAGCGGGAACCTAGTCGGGGAGCTGTTTTTT. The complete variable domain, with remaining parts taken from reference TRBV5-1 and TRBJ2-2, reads KAGVTQTPRYLIKTRGQQVTLSCSPISGHRSVSWYQQTPGQGLQFLFEYFSETQRNKGNFPGRFSGRQFSNSRSEMNVSTLELGDSALYLCASSELSGNLVGELFFGEGSRLTVL.

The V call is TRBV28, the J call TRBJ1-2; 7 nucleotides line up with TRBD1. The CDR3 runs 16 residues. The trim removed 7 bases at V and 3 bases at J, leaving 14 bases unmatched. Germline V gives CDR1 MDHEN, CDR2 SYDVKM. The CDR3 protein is CASKQGGGPPYYGYTF. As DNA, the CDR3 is TGTGCCAGCAAACAAGGAGGGGGCCCCCCATACTATGGCTACACCTTC.

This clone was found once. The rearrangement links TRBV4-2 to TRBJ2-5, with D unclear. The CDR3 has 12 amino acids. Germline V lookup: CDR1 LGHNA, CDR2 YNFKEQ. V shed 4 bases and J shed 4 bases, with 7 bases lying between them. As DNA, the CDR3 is TGTGCCAGCAGCCTAGAAGGAGAGACCCAGTACTTC. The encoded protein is CASSLEGETQYF.

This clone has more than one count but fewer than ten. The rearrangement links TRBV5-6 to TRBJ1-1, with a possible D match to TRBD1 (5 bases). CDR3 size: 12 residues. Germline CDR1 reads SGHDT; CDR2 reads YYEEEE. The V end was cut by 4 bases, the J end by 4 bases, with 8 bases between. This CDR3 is CASSATATEAFF. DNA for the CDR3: TGTGCCAGCAGCGCGACAGCCACTGAAGCTTTCTTT.

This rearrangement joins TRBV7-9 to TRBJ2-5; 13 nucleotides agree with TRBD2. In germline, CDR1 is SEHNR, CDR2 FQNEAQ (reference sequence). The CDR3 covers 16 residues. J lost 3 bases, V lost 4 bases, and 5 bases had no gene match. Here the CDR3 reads CASSSTSGRGEETQYF. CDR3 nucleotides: TGTGCCAGCAGCTCCACTAGCGGGAGGGGGGAAGAGACCCAGTACTTC.

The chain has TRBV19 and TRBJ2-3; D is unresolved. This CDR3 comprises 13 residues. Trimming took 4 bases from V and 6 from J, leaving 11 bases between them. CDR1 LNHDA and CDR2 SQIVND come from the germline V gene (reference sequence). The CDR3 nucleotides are TGTGCCAGTAGTAGAAATAGGGTGGATACGCAGTATTTT. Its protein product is CASSRNRVDTQYF.

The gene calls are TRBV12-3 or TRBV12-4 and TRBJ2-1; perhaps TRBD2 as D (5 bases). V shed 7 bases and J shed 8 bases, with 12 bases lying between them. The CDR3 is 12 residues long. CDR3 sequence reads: CASTAPGYEQFF. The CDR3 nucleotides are TGTGCCAGCACCGCCCCGGGGTATGAGCAGTTCTTC.

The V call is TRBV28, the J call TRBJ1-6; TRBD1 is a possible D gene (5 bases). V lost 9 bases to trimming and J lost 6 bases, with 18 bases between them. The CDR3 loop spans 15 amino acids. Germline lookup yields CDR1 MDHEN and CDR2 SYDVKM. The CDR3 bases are TGTGCCAGTAATACCGCGTCAGGGTTTAATTCACCCCTCCACTTT. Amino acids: CASNTASGFNSPLHF. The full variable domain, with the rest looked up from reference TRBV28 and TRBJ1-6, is DVKVTQSSRYLVKRTGEKVFLECVQDMDHENMFWYRQDPGLGLRLIYFSYDVKMKEKGDIPEGYSVSREKKERFSLILESASTNQTSMYLCASNTASGFNSPLHFGNGTRLTVT.

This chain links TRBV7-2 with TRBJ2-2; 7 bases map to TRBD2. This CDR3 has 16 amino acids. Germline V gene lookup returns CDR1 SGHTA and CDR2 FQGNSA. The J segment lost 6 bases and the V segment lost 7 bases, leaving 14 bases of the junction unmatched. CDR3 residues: CASNNAGGRRAGELFF. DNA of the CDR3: TGTGCCAGCAATAACGCTGGCGGGAGACGGGCCGGGGAGCTGTTTTTT.

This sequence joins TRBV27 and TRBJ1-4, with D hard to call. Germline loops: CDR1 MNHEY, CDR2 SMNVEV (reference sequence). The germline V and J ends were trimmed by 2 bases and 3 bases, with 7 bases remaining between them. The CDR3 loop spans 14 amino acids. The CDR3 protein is CASSLKTSNEKLFF. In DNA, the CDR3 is TGTGCCAGCAGTTTAAAGACGTCTAATGAAAAACTGTTTTTT.

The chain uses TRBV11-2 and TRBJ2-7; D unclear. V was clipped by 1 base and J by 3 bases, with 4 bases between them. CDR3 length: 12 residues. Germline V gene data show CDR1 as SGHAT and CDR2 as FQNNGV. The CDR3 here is CASSLGSYEQYF. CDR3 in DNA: TGTGCCAGCAGCTTAGGTAGCTACGAGCAGTACTTC.

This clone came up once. The CDR3 region has the DNA TGTGCCAGCAGTTTCATCCGGTACAATGAGCAGTTCTTC. This sequence encodes CASSFIRYNEQFF. The genes are TRBV28 and TRBJ2-1; D is undetermined. The V end was cut by 3 bases, the J end by 4 bases, with 7 bases between. Germline V gene data show CDR1 as MDHEN and CDR2 as SYDVKM. This CDR3 region has 13 residues.

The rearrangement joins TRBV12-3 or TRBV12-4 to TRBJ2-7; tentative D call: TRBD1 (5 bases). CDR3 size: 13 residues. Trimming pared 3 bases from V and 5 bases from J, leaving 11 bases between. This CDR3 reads CASSFPDIHEQYF. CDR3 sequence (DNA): TGTGCCAGCAGTTTCCCGGACATCCACGAGCAGTACTTC.

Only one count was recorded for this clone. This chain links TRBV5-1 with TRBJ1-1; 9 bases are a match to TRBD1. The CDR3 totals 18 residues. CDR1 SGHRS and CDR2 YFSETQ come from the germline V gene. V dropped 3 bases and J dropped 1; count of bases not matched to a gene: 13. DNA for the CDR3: TGCGCCAGCAGCTCCGGGGACAGGGAGACCAGCGAGAACACTGAAGCTTTCTTT. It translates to CASSSGDRETSENTEAFF.